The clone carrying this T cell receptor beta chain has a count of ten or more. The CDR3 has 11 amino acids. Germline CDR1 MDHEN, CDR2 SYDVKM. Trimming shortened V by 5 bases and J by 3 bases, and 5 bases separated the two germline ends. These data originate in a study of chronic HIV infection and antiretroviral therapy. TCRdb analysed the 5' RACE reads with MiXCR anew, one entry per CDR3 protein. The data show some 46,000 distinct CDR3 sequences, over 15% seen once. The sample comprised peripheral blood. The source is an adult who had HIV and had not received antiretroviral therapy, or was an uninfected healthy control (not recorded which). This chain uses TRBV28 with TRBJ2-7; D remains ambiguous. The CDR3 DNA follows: TGTGCCAGCAGTACTTTCTACGAGCAGTACTTC. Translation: CASSTFYEQYF.